Below, 10 T cell receptor beta chains from the same sample are listed, as sequenced in a study of blood T cell repertoires in COVID-19. Some clones are missing from TCRdb's copy, which holds only in-frame ones; the method was immunoSEQ multiplex PCR. The table lists a few hundred thousand clones, roughly 90% of them singletons. The sample taken for sequencing was peripheral blood. The source of these receptors is a man aged 35 to 55 with acute or convalescent COVID-19.

Only one count was recorded for this clone. The chain employs TRBV14 and TRBJ2-7, with a weak D call TRBD2 (6 bases). The CDR3 extends over 14 amino acids. Trimming took off 4 bases at V and 2 bases at J, with 12 bases between the two ends. Germline CDR1 and CDR2: SGHDN and FVKESK. CDR3 coding DNA: TGTGCCAGCAGCCCGGGGGTTGGGGCCTACGAGCAGTACTTC. Translated: CASSPGVGAYEQYF.

V usage is TRBV5-1 and J usage is TRBJ1-4, with TRBD1 matching 9 bases. The germline V gene encodes CDR1 SGHRS and CDR2 YFSETQ. The CDR3 spans 15 residues. The J segment lost 7 bases and the V segment lost 5 bases, leaving 9 bases of the junction unmatched. The CDR3 here is CASSPGQGGGEKLFF. CDR3 in DNA: TGCGCCAGCAGTCCGGGACAGGGTGGTGGTGAAAAACTGTTTTTT.

The chain recombines TRBV5-4 with TRBJ2-1; the match to TRBD1 covers 9 bases. The CDR3 is 15 residues long. Germline-derived CDR1 and CDR2 are SGHNT and YYREEE (reference sequence). Trimming at V came to 3 bases and at J to 7 bases, leaving 8 bases not matched to a gene. CDR3: CASSSGTGSGNEQFF. CDR3 nucleotides: TGTGCCAGCAGCTCCGGGACAGGGTCGGGGAATGAGCAGTTCTTC.

The chain uses TRBV7-9 and TRBJ1-1; possible D gene TRBD1, 5 bases. Germline V gene data show CDR1 as SEHNR and CDR2 as FQNEAQ (reference sequence). Trimming removed 4 bases at V and 6 bases at J, with 21 bases between. This CDR3 is 16 amino acids long. The CDR3: CASSSSLGRALAEAFF. CDR3 bases: TGTGCCAGCAGCTCATCCCTGGGCAGGGCTTTGGCTGAAGCTTTCTTT.

The chain joins TRBV7-2 to TRBJ1-1; 9 bases are a match to TRBD1. Germline V gene sequence: CDR1 SGHTA, CDR2 FQGNSA. This CDR3 has 14 amino acids. The trim removed 3 bases at V and 3 bases at J, leaving 2 bases unmatched. CDR3: CASSFRTGDTEAFF. CDR3 nucleotides: TGTGCCAGCAGCTTTAGGACAGGGGACACTGAAGCTTTCTTT.

The genes are TRBV27 and TRBJ1-3, with D maybe TRBD1 (6 bases). CDR1 MNHEY and CDR2 SMNVEV come from the germline V gene (reference sequence). This CDR3 is 12 amino acids long. V was cut by 5 bases and J by 7 bases, with 9 bases left in between. The CDR3 DNA sequence: TGTGCCAGCAGTCCAGGGGATAACACCATATATTTT. Its translation is CASSPGDNTIYF.

This clone was counted a single time. This rearrangement joins TRBV30 to TRBJ1-3; D not resolved. Trimming left V 0 bases short and J 1 base short, with 10 bases between. CDR3 length: 15 amino acids. Germline V CDR1 and CDR2: GTSNPN, SVGIG (reference sequence). CDR3 sequence: CAWSVPVVSGNTIYF. The CDR3 region has the DNA TGTGCCTGGAGTGTTCCGGTAGTTTCTGGAAACACCATATATTTT.

V and J are TRBV7-6 and TRBJ1-5; 8 bases line up with TRBD1. CDR3 length: 15 residues. V was pared by 5 bases and J by 2 bases, with 5 bases of the junction left unmatched. CDR1 SGHVS and CDR2 FNYEAQ come from the germline V gene. The chain's CDR3 is CASSPLTGGNQPQHF. Written as DNA, the CDR3 is TGTGCCAGCAGCCCCCTGACAGGGGGCAATCAGCCCCAGCATTTT.

V is TRBV10-1 and J is TRBJ2-4, with a possible D match to TRBD1 (5 bases). The CDR3 is made up of 13 amino acids. Between the trimmed V and J ends, which lost 5 bases and 9 bases, there was a span of 14 bases. The germline CDR1 and CDR2 sequences are WNHNN and SYGVQD (reference sequence). The CDR3 sequence is CASSQTTDGIQYF. In DNA form, the CDR3 reads TGCGCCAGCAGTCAAACGACAGATGGCATTCAGTACTTC.

The chain links TRBV18 to TRBJ1-4, with 7 bases aligning to TRBD1. Trimming cost V 5 bases and J 8 bases; bases outside gene matches: 11. CDR1 and CDR2 (germline): KGHSH, LQKENI. This CDR3 comprises 15 residues. The CDR3, as DNA: TGTGCCAGCTCAGACTACCGGGACAGAAGAGAAAAACTGTTTTTT. Translation: CASSDYRDRREKLFF.